This T cell receptor (beta chain) is drawn from a study of blood T cell repertoires in COVID-19. Study summary: Acute-phase and convalescent COVID-19 samples originated in the United States, Italy and Spain.

Original data processing: Reference gene primers were amplified, and this amplification served to estimate nucleated cell counts. The repertoire was sequenced with immunoSEQ multiplex PCR; TCRdb's copy has only in-frame clones and lacks some. V and J calls and clone size follow that table, whereas D and trimming were derived from the DNA. The table has approximately 190,000 clones, roughly 82% seen once. Participants had their cohort set by participant-reported clinical history. The CDR3 loop spans 22 amino acids. Germline CDR1 and CDR2: SGHRS and YFSETQ. V lost 0 bases and J lost 0, with 25 bases in between.

The sequencing input was PBMCs or T cells enriched from blood (not recorded which). The rearrangement links TRBV5-1 to TRBJ2-6, with a possible D match to TRBD2 (6 bases). This clonotype was obtained from a woman in her fifties or sixties with acute COVID-19. The CDR3 here is CASSLAQLGSGTSSSGANVLTF. The CDR3 bases are TGCGCCAGCAGCTTGGCCCAGTTGGGCTCCGGGACTTCTAGCTCTGGGGCCAACGTCCTGACTTTC.